Listed below are T cell receptor beta chains from one sample, sequenced in a study of regulatory T cells in long-lasting Graves disease. TCRdb reprocessed the multiplex PCR reads via MiXCR and lists one record per CDR3 protein. Among hundreds of thousands of distinct CDR3 sequences, 20% were seen once, and the ten largest hold roughly 29%. The source was peripheral blood mononuclear cells (PBMCs), collected when the disease was refractory, from a patient treated with antithyroid drugs. Receptors were obtained from a female donor with Graves disease. Each CDR3 is given with its conserved first and last residue. D genes are given only for firm matches. Only some rows state a clone size, as once, few, many or a class for expanded clones.

clone size: .
V gene: TRBV30
CDR3 length: 11
J gene: TRBJ1-2
D gene: .
CDR3 protein: CAWGLSYGYTF
CDR3 DNA: TGTGCCTGGGGTCTGTCCTATGGCTACACCTTC

clone size: many
V gene: TRBV3-1
CDR3 length: 13
J gene: TRBJ2-7
D gene: .
CDR3 protein: CASSQDDRLGQYF
CDR3 DNA: TGTGCCAGCAGCCAAGATGACAGGTTGGGGCAGTACTTC

clone size: many
V gene: TRBV12-3/TRBV12-4
CDR3 length: 14
J gene: TRBJ1-1
D gene: TRBD1
CDR3 protein: CASIGTGGNTEAFF
CDR3 DNA: TGTGCCAGCATCGGGACAGGGGGCAACACTGAAGCTTTCTTT

clone size: .
V gene: TRBV5-1
CDR3 length: 14
J gene: TRBJ1-1
D gene: .
CDR3 protein: CASRLWVEGPEAFF
CDR3 DNA: TGCGCCAGCAGGTTGTGGGTTGAAGGACCTGAAGCTTTCTTT

clone size: .
V gene: TRBV20-1
CDR3 length: 17
J gene: TRBJ1-3
D gene: .
CDR3 protein: CSARDRRTLGPGNTIYF
CDR3 DNA: TGCAGTGCTAGAGATCGGCGGACCTTAGGGCCTGGAAACACCATATATTTT

clone size: many
V gene: TRBV7-6
CDR3 length: 15
J gene: TRBJ1-6
D gene: TRBD1
CDR3 protein: CASSSTGTGNSPLHF
CDR3 DNA: TGTGCCAGCAGTTCTACTGGGACAGGGAATTCACCCCTCCACTTT

clone size: .
V gene: TRBV7-9
CDR3 length: 14
J gene: TRBJ2-1
D gene: TRBD1
CDR3 protein: CASSSFDRAGEQFF
CDR3 DNA: TGTGCCAGCAGCTCGTTCGACAGGGCTGGTGAGCAGTTCTTC

clone size: many
V gene: TRBV11-2
CDR3 length: 15
J gene: TRBJ1-5
D gene: .
CDR3 protein: CASSLAGVGNQPQHF
CDR3 DNA: TGTGCCAGCAGCTTAGCCGGCGTCGGAAATCAGCCCCAGCATTTT

clone size: many
V gene: TRBV7-9
CDR3 length: 13
J gene: TRBJ2-2
D gene: .
CDR3 protein: CASSFGVHRELFF
CDR3 DNA: TGTGCCAGCAGCTTCGGTGTACACCGGGAGCTGTTTTTT

clone size: .
V gene: TRBV18
CDR3 length: 13
J gene: TRBJ1-5
D gene: .
CDR3 protein: CASSPSMDQPQHF
CDR3 DNA: TGTGCCAGCTCACCCTCCATGGATCAGCCCCAGCATTTT

clone size: .
V gene: TRBV20-1
CDR3 length: 16
J gene: TRBJ2-7
D gene: TRBD1
CDR3 protein: CSARFPGTGRSYEQYF
CDR3 DNA: TGCAGTGCTAGATTCCCCGGGACAGGGAGGTCCTACGAGCAGTACTTC

clone size: few
V gene: TRBV5-1
CDR3 length: 14
J gene: TRBJ2-7
D gene: .
CDR3 protein: CASSLALRGGEQYF
CDR3 DNA: TGCGCCAGCAGCTTGGCCTTGCGGGGAGGAGAGCAGTACTTC

clone size: .
V gene: TRBV6-9
CDR3 length: 14
J gene: TRBJ1-5
D gene: TRBD1
CDR3 protein: CASSYQGGYQPQHF
CDR3 DNA: TGTGCCAGCAGTTATCAGGGGGGGTATCAGCCCCAGCATTTT

clone size: many
V gene: TRBV27
CDR3 length: 14
J gene: TRBJ2-5
D gene: .
CDR3 protein: CASSLNHYQETQYF
CDR3 DNA: TGTGCCAGCAGTTTAAACCATTACCAAGAGACCCAGTACTTC

clone size: .
V gene: TRBV7-2
CDR3 length: 16
J gene: TRBJ2-2
D gene: TRBD1
CDR3 protein: CASSLEQGAYTGELFF
CDR3 DNA: TGTGCCAGCAGCTTAGAACAGGGGGCGTACACCGGGGAGCTGTTTTTT

clone size: few
V gene: TRBV9
CDR3 length: 22
J gene: TRBJ1-6
D gene: TRBD1
CDR3 protein: CASSRSSYFAGGRSSYNSPLHF
CDR3 DNA: TGTGCCAGCAGCCGTAGCTCTTACTTTGCAGGGGGTCGGAGCTCCTATAATTCACCCCTCCACTTT

clone size: .
V gene: TRBV9
CDR3 length: 21
J gene: TRBJ1-6
D gene: .
CDR3 protein: CASSVVPTDHYSSSYNSPLHF
CDR3 DNA: TGTGCCAGCAGCGTAGTACCTACAGATCACTATTCTAGCTCCTATAATTCACCCCTCCACTTT

clone size: few
V gene: TRBV19
CDR3 length: 17
J gene: TRBJ1-5
D gene: .
CDR3 protein: CASRMWIGRQDDQPQHF
CDR3 DNA: TGTGCCAGTAGAATGTGGATCGGTAGGCAGGACGATCAGCCCCAGCATTTT

clone size: .
V gene: TRBV28
CDR3 length: 17
J gene: TRBJ2-1
D gene: TRBD2
CDR3 protein: CASSLFEGTSSYNEQFF
CDR3 DNA: TGTGCCAGCAGTTTGTTTGAGGGGACTAGCTCCTACAATGAGCAGTTCTTC

clone size: many
V gene: TRBV18
CDR3 length: 13
J gene: TRBJ1-5
D gene: .
CDR3 protein: CASSPDRNQPQHF
CDR3 DNA: TGTGCCAGCAGCCCGGACAGAAATCAGCCCCAGCATTTT

clone size: .
V gene: TRBV28
CDR3 length: 12
J gene: TRBJ2-3
D gene: .
CDR3 protein: CTSSFLPDTQYF
CDR3 DNA: TGTACCAGCAGTTTTCTCCCAGATACGCAGTATTTT

clone size: many
V gene: TRBV18
CDR3 length: 13
J gene: TRBJ1-1
D gene: .
CDR3 protein: CASSSSMNTEAFF
CDR3 DNA: TGTGCCAGCTCATCGTCCATGAACACTGAAGCTTTCTTT

clone size: once
V gene: TRBV29-1
CDR3 length: 13
J gene: TRBJ2-1
D gene: .
CDR3 protein: CSVDRGGGNEQFF
CDR3 DNA: TGCAGCGTTGATAGGGGGGGCGGGAATGAGCAGTTCTTC

clone size: .
V gene: TRBV7-8
CDR3 length: 20
J gene: TRBJ2-1
D gene: .
CDR3 protein: CASSLQTLAYLRSSYNEQFF
CDR3 DNA: TGTGCCAGCAGCCTCCAGACACTAGCATACCTCAGGAGCTCCTACAATGAGCAGTTCTTC

clone size: many
V gene: TRBV20-1
CDR3 length: 13
J gene: TRBJ1-1
D gene: TRBD1
CDR3 protein: CSALTGAITEAFF
CDR3 DNA: TGCAGTGCTCTGACAGGGGCGATCACTGAAGCTTTCTTT

clone size: .
V gene: TRBV30
CDR3 length: 14
J gene: TRBJ1-2
D gene: .
CDR3 protein: CAWSGGDGFGGYTF
CDR3 DNA: TGTGCCTGGAGCGGGGGGGATGGGTTTGGGGGCTACACCTTC

clone size: many
V gene: TRBV12-3/TRBV12-4
CDR3 length: 12
J gene: TRBJ2-7
D gene: TRBD2
CDR3 protein: CASSPGTKKQYF
CDR3 DNA: TGTGCCAGCAGTCCAGGGACTAAGAAGCAGTACTTC

clone size: many
V gene: TRBV28
CDR3 length: 16
J gene: TRBJ2-7
D gene: TRBD2
CDR3 protein: CASSLYPLAGANEQYF
CDR3 DNA: TGTGCCAGCAGTTTATATCCACTAGCGGGAGCTAACGAGCAGTACTTC

clone size: many
V gene: TRBV30
CDR3 length: 17
J gene: TRBJ1-6
D gene: TRBD1
CDR3 protein: CAWSGGRTGWLKSPLHF
CDR3 DNA: TGTGCCTGGAGTGGGGGGCGGACAGGGTGGTTGAAATCACCCCTCCACTTT

clone size: many
V gene: TRBV6-1
CDR3 length: 15
J gene: TRBJ1-5
D gene: TRBD1
CDR3 protein: CASSLDRDSNQPQHF
CDR3 DNA: TGTGCCAGCAGCCTGGACAGGGATAGCAATCAGCCCCAGCATTTT

clone size: .
V gene: TRBV6-2/TRBV6-3
CDR3 length: 13
J gene: TRBJ1-1
D gene: TRBD1
CDR3 protein: CASRGTGGIEAFF
CDR3 DNA: TGTGCCAGCAGGGGGACAGGGGGGATTGAAGCTTTCTTT

clone size: many
V gene: TRBV18
CDR3 length: 14
J gene: TRBJ1-4
D gene: .
CDR3 protein: CASSSKDGGGKLFF
CDR3 DNA: TGTGCCAGCTCATCAAAGGACGGAGGGGGAAAACTGTTTTTT

clone size: many
V gene: TRBV29-1
CDR3 length: 9
J gene: TRBJ1-2
D gene: .
CDR3 protein: CSVADGYTF
CDR3 DNA: TGCAGCGTTGCAGATGGCTACACCTTC

clone size: .
V gene: TRBV7-9
CDR3 length: 15
J gene: TRBJ2-7
D gene: .
CDR3 protein: CASSSLRDMSNEQYF
CDR3 DNA: TGTGCCAGCAGCTCGTTACGGGACATGTCCAACGAGCAGTACTTC

clone size: .
V gene: TRBV20-1
CDR3 length: 15
J gene: TRBJ1-2
D gene: .
CDR3 protein: CSATGHSGSNYGYTF
CDR3 DNA: TGCAGTGCTACGGGACATTCGGGATCTAACTATGGCTACACCTTC

clone size: many
V gene: TRBV30
CDR3 length: 14
J gene: TRBJ1-5
D gene: .
CDR3 protein: CAWSGGQGGQPQHF
CDR3 DNA: TGTGCCTGGTCGGGAGGGCAGGGAGGTCAGCCCCAGCATTTT

clone size: few
V gene: TRBV4-3
CDR3 length: 17
J gene: TRBJ1-4
D gene: TRBD1
CDR3 protein: CASSFSSGGMANEKLFF
CDR3 DNA: TGCGCCAGCAGCTTCAGTTCAGGGGGCATGGCTAATGAAAAACTGTTTTTT

clone size: .
V gene: TRBV20-1
CDR3 length: 14
J gene: TRBJ1-1
D gene: TRBD1
CDR3 protein: CSGGPGQGASEAFF
CDR3 DNA: TGCAGTGGGGGGCCGGGACAGGGGGCTTCTGAAGCTTTCTTT

clone size: many
V gene: TRBV2
CDR3 length: 17
J gene: TRBJ2-1
D gene: TRBD2
CDR3 protein: CASSELAGGLTYNEQFF
CDR3 DNA: TGTGCCAGCAGTGAACTAGCGGGGGGGTTAACCTACAATGAGCAGTTCTTC

clone size: many
V gene: TRBV7-2
CDR3 length: 14
J gene: TRBJ2-5
D gene: .
CDR3 protein: CASSLGRFQETQYF
CDR3 DNA: TGTGCCAGCAGCTTAGGCCGGTTCCAAGAGACCCAGTACTTC

clone size: few
V gene: TRBV5-5
CDR3 length: 17
J gene: TRBJ2-1
D gene: TRBD2
CDR3 protein: CASSLDFGTSPSNEQFF
CDR3 DNA: TGTGCCAGCAGCTTGGATTTCGGGACTAGCCCCTCCAATGAGCAGTTCTTC

clone size: .
V gene: TRBV6-1
CDR3 length: 15
J gene: TRBJ2-2
D gene: TRBD2
CDR3 protein: CASNLREGRVGELFF
CDR3 DNA: TGTGCCAGCAATCTGAGGGAGGGGCGCGTCGGGGAGCTGTTTTTT

clone size: few
V gene: TRBV11-2
CDR3 length: 16
J gene: TRBJ1-2
D gene: .
CDR3 protein: CASSHYRRGGVYGYTF
CDR3 DNA: TGTGCCAGCAGCCACTACCGACGGGGGGGGGTCTATGGCTACACCTTC